This T cell receptor beta chain was sequenced during a study of cytomegalovirus exposure and HLA in healthy donors (dated 2017 in TCRdb). In the study overall: An earlier analysis of several hundred of the donors reported 276 Gb of sequence data and 117 million unique TCR beta sequences obtained from about 179 million T cells. Approximately 310 gigabases of sequencing data and approximately 93 million unique TCR sequences were included in an early release covering 550 to 800 HLA-typed donors. Of the roughly 400 genotyped donors, 65% to 90% fell in the genetic ancestry cluster associated with self-reported Caucasian donors. The aim of the study was to test whether cataloging public T cell receptors could identify signatures of past pathogen exposure. The study used immunosequencing to profile the T cell repertoires of 666 subjects and linked those repertoires to cytomegalovirus serostatus. Besides the first cohort of 550 to 750 subjects, a separate validation cohort made up of over 95 different subjects was used. To predict cytomegalovirus infection status, the study combined high-throughput TCR immunosequencing, statistical association of individual TCRs with disease status, and machine learning. To study patterns of TCR occurrence, a later analysis re-analyzed previously published TCR beta repertoires from 500 to 850 donors and added high-resolution HLA genotyping. The later analysis used no new phenotypic data to find candidate immune exposures, relying instead on TCR beta sequences and their occurrence across donors. In an earlier analysis of a few hundred of the donors, high-throughput TCR beta sequencing was used to judge whether each TCR beta V gene segment behaved as functional or pseudogenic. Donor age, sex, ethnicity and CMV serostatus were compiled alongside the repertoire data. Genome-wide SNP genotypes for about three fifths of the 666 donors were used in a later genetic analysis, which treated that subset as a discovery cohort. All discovery cohort repertoires had been generated using a single sequencing platform. HLA typing included class I and class II loci at four-digit resolution. The number of typed donors differed by locus: about 620-640 for A, B, C, DRB1 and DQB1; 500 to 550 for DQA1; around 580 for DPA1; and 450 to 480 for DPB1. Four to six DR-DQ haplotypes were handled as single units for association and clustering, since linkage in the cohort was strong. Across around 400 genotyped donors of the cohort, an average of about 200,000 unique TCR beta nucleotide sequences per donor were sequenced, and about a sixth of those sequences were non-productive.

The study at large found these results: It was suggested by the authors that the approach could potentially be generalized to other disease states and immunological phenotypes. A few of the identified cytomegalovirus-associated TCR beta chains were confirmed in vitro to be specific for cytomegalovirus antigens. Compared with equally common non-associated chains, HLA-associated TCR beta chains in a later analysis were more clonally expanded and had lower generation probabilities. When HLA alleles, especially DR and DQ, strongly co-occurred, TCR associations were difficult to assign to individual alleles. The only immune exposure information available for the cohort was CMV serostatus. Because counts were too low, about 18 rarely observed V segments, including chromosome 9 orphons, were excluded from the earlier analysis of 587 of the donors. Compared with the approximately 670-donor mean, donors in an Asian-associated ancestry cluster had fewer N-insertions in productive TCRs, according to a later genetic analysis. A later analysis found that most CMV-associated TCR beta chains appeared HLA-restricted, with HLA associations seemingly driven largely by CMV exposure. Because HLA typing was missing for some donors at each locus, association tests included only the typed subset. Across donors, most TCR sequences were observed very rarely, whereas some public TCRs were present in many individuals. This cohort had only TCR beta chains sequenced, and the lack of alpha or paired-chain data limited which features could be detected. Because the 87-base-pair reads could not distinguish some IMGT-functional V segments, including TRBV6-2 and TRBV6-3, those segments were excluded. The classifier was reported to diagnose cytomegalovirus status with high specificity and sensitivity in both the original cohort and the validation cohort. V-gene and J-gene trimming of TCR beta chains was associated with a missense DCLRE1C variant in a later genetic analysis, and the association was replicated in an independent cohort. The study listed around 160 TCR beta chains as associated with cytomegalovirus. A further reported finding was that TCR beta sequences accurately predicted the HLA-A and HLA-B alleles for most subjects in the first cohort. In a later analysis, several top co-occurrence clusters were reported to appear linked to parvovirus B19, influenza, CMV and Epstein-Barr virus. In a later analysis, TCR association rates were found to vary across HLA loci, with the most associated TCRs seen for DRB1 alleles and the fewest for HLA-C alleles. A group of highly shared sequence variants was considered likely to be a technical artifact of the sequencing pipeline. Roughly uniform sequencing depth across donors was assumed in presence/absence analyses, although this assumption may not hold. Linkage disequilibrium might explain the correlated functional status among segregating V segments, but an unknown experimental factor could not be ruled out. In an earlier analysis of several hundred of the donors, most TCR beta V segments were observed in productive rearrangements about 87% or about 30% of the time, broadly matching IMGT annotations. Specific HLA alleles were associated with more than 15,000 TCR beta sequences at a false discovery rate of 0.05 in a later analysis.

Library construction relied on the immunoSEQ multiplex PCR assay. A mixture of 60 forward primers for TCR Vbeta segments and 13 reverse primers for TCR Jbeta segments was used in the multiplex PCR. The CDR3 region of rearranged TCR beta genes was amplified from genomic DNA with a multiplex PCR assay. Amplified TCR beta libraries were sequenced as 87-base-pair reads on the Illumina HiSeq System. In the paper's pipeline: A later analysis tallied around 82 million unique TCR beta chains across the approximately 670 repertoires, and around 10 million of those chains were shared by two or more donors. Raw reads were error-corrected and collapsed into unique sequences with a nearest-neighbor algorithm that merged closely related sequences to remove PCR and sequencing errors. CDR3 sequences were aligned to IMGT reference sequences to assign V, D and J gene segments. For a sequence to be retained, a match of at least six nucleotides to both a V gene segment and a J gene segment was required. Rearrangements were classified as productive when the CDR3 lacked stop codons and remained in frame with V and J, and all other rearrangements were classified as non-productive. CDR3 was defined by IMGT convention, running from the second conserved V-encoded cysteine to the conserved J-encoded phenylalanine. The earlier analysis of about 560 of the donors excluded any sequence lacking an unambiguous match to a single V gene segment. In an earlier analysis of a few hundred of the donors, V segments were called functional above 56.7% productive rearrangements and were called segregating when the between-donor standard deviation exceeded 5%. A statistical classification framework was built to diagnose cytomegalovirus status from the catalog of TCR beta chain sequences. In a later analysis, TCR nucleotide sequences were compared against IMGT/GENE-DB human TR gene sequences so that V and J genes could be assigned. A later analysis assigned CDR3 sequences and most-parsimonious VDJ recombination scenarios with the TCRdist pipeline. A later analysis defined each TCR beta chain by its CDR3 amino acid sequence plus V-gene family, and excluded reads lacking a unique V-gene family. A later analysis removed over 500 highly shared, low-generation-probability nucleotide sequences to deal with suspected cross-contamination and a sequencing artifact. In a later analysis, a clonal expansion index for each public chain was calculated from normalized within-repertoire ranks of inferred template counts. In a later analysis, generation probabilities were computed with a VDJ recombination model fitted to out-of-frame rearrangements, and the resulting probabilities were checked against IGoR. A later analysis scored TCR-TCR, TCR-HLA and TCR-CMV co-occurrence with hypergeometric tests, applying a repertoire-size bias correction to TCR pairs. In a later analysis, false discovery rates were estimated by permuting HLA or CMV assignments 20 times. In a later analysis, co-occurring TCRs were grouped using DBSCAN, and TCRdist sequence similarity was added for clustering within HLA-allele-positive subsets. Repertoires with fewer than 30,000 or more than 120,000 public chains were left out of co-occurrence clustering, as were about 5 repertoires with anomalous nucleotide sharing. TCRdb carries this immuneACCESS record with in-frame sequences only. Its versions omit some clonotypes, under half of them owing to an unresolved V gene in the studies checked, with the rest unexplained. V, J and clone size reflect that table, while D and trimming were determined from the DNA. For this sample the table gives 150,000 to 180,000 clones, of which roughly 74% were detected only once. The ten largest make up about 2.7% of the sample.

Taken from the germline V gene, the CDR1 and CDR2 loops are SGHRS and YFSETQ. After removal of 2 bases from V and 3 bases from J, the junction retains 5 bases not matched to a gene. Taken from cysteine to phenylalanine, the CDR3 has 16 residues. The entry retains the CDR3 DNA only, 48 bases that are in frame from base 1. Concerning this clone: Its antigen remains unidentified. Nothing much larger sits one base from this clone, and base qualities are not available.

The cohort comprised 670 or so healthy bone marrow donors. At the time of sampling, all cohort members were nominally healthy, though unrecorded immune exposures were likely present. The donor was CMV seronegative and belonged to the group of 350 or so seronegative cohort members. Each donor provided a peripheral blood sample, and peripheral blood mononuclear cells were used for TCR beta sequencing. The Qiagen DNeasy Blood Extraction Kit was used to extract genomic DNA from the blood cell samples. Sequencing was done on a sample of PBMCs. The receptor's source is a man between 18 and 29 years old in good health and CMV-seronegative. The sequence is built from TRBV5-1 and TRBJ2-5; 12 bases in between match TRBD2. The nucleotide sequence is TGCGCCAGCAGCTTCGCGACTAGCGGGGGAAAAGAGACCCAGTACTTC. This translates into CASSFATSGGKETQYF.